A single sample is the source of the 14 T cell receptor beta chains below, sequenced in a study of blood T cell repertoires in COVID-19 (dated by TCRdb to about 2020). Receptor libraries were prepared by the immunoSEQ multiplex PCR assay. The table was pulled from immuneACCESS by TCRdb, which kept in-frame rearrangements only. Such tables lose some clones; where checked, under half of the loss comes from unresolved V genes, and the rest has no known cause. The sample records 140,000 to 150,000 clones, approximately 80% of which are singletons. The biggest ten clones account for about 3% of the sample. The material sequenced was peripheral blood. All receptors come from a woman between 40 and 50 years old with active or convalescent COVID-19.

V gene TRBV6-5 combines with J gene TRBJ1-1, with 7 bases matching TRBD1. Germline CDR1 is MNHEY and CDR2 is SVGAGI. Unmatched junction bases numbered 6, after V lost 4 bases and J lost 1 base. CDR3 size: 15 residues. Here the CDR3 reads CASSWPTGQNTEAFF. DNA for the CDR3: TGTGCCAGCAGTTGGCCGACAGGGCAGAACACTGAAGCTTTCTTT.

The chain uses TRBV5-1 and TRBJ2-6; no definite D call. CDR1 and CDR2 (germline): SGHRS, YFSETQ. V was cut by 4 bases and J by 1 base, with 9 bases left in between. The CDR3 runs to 15 residues. The CDR3 reads CASSPPYSGANVLTF. As DNA, the CDR3 is TGCGCCAGCAGCCCCCCCTATTCTGGGGCCAACGTCCTGACTTTC.

The rearrangement joins TRBV30 to TRBJ1-2; D uncertain. CDR3 size: 15 residues. Trimming removed 0 bases at V and 7 bases at J, with 18 bases between. Looked up from germline, CDR1 is GTSNPN and CDR2 is SVGIG (reference sequence). The CDR3 reads CAWSVLRSSGAGYTF. The CDR3 DNA reads TGTGCCTGGAGTGTACTGAGGTCCTCCGGAGCTGGCTACACCTTC.

This chain links TRBV7-9 with TRBJ1-3; no clear D. Germline V gene data show CDR1 as SEHNR and CDR2 as FQNEAQ (reference sequence). The CDR3 covers 16 residues. Trimming removed 0 bases at V and 0 bases at J, with 9 bases between. CDR3 region: CASSLAGGISGNTIYF. The DNA for the CDR3 is TGTGCCAGCAGCTTAGCCGGCGGGATCTCTGGAAACACCATATATTTT. The variable domain in full, with the rest retrieved from reference TRBV7-9 and TRBJ1-3, is DTGVSQNPRHKITKRGQNVTFRCDPISEHNRLYWYRQTLGQGPEFLTYFQNEAQLEKSRLLSDRFSAERPKGSFSTLEIQRTEQGDSAMYLCASSLAGGISGNTIYFGEGSWLTVV.

In nucleotides, the CDR3 is TGTGCCAGCAGCGTATCTATAAGTGGACTAAAGGCCCAGTACTTC. Translated, it gives CASSVSISGLKAQYF. This chain joins TRBV9 and TRBJ2-5; D might be TRBD2 (6 bases). Germline V gives CDR1 SGDLS, CDR2 YYNGEE. This CDR3 has 15 residues. V was trimmed by 1 base and J by 9 bases, leaving 19 bases between them.

The genes are TRBV30 and TRBJ1-1; D remains ambiguous. The CDR3 spans 11 residues. In germline, CDR1 is GTSNPN, CDR2 SVGIG (reference sequence). The germline V and J ends were trimmed by 7 bases and 1 base, with 7 bases remaining between them. In nucleotides, the CDR3 is TGTGCCTTAGCCCCGAACACTGAAGCTTTCTTT. It is translated as CALAPNTEAFF.

This chain uses TRBV5-4 with TRBJ1-2; tentative D call: TRBD1 (5 bases). The V gene lost 0 bases and the J gene lost 2 bases, with 11 bases spanning the gap. CDR1 is SGHNT and CDR2 is YYREEE in the germline V gene (reference sequence). This CDR3 is built from 15 residues. CDR3 DNA sequence: TGTGCCAGCAGCTTGGCAGGGAAGTCCAACTATGGCTACACCTTC. Protein: CASSLAGKSNYGYTF.

The V gene is TRBV5-1, the J gene TRBJ2-2; 8 bases align to TRBD1. With 0 bases clipped from V and 1 base from J, the junction kept 2 bases outside the gene matches. This CDR3 spans 16 amino acids. Germline loops: CDR1 SGHRS, CDR2 YFSETQ. The CDR3, as DNA: TGCGCCAGCAGCTTGGCGGGGACAGGGAACACCGGGGAGCTGTTTTTT. It yields the protein CASSLAGTGNTGELFF.

The chain combines TRBV11-2 with TRBJ1-1, with D perhaps TRBD1 (6 bases). Germline CDR1 is SGHAT and CDR2 is FQNNGV. The V end lost 5 bases, the J end lost 3 bases, and 16 bases lay between the germline ends. The CDR3 totals 15 residues. The CDR3, as DNA: TGTGCCAGCAGCGGCTACAGGGTCGGGGACACTGAAGCTTTCTTT. It specifies CASSGYRVGDTEAFF. The full variable domain, rest sourced from reference TRBV11-2 and TRBJ1-1, is EAGVAQSPRYKIIEKRQSVAFWCNPISGHATLYWYQQILGQGPKLLIQFQNNGVVDDSQLPKDRFSAERLKGVDSTLKIQPAKLEDSAVYLCASSGYRVGDTEAFFGQGTRLTVV.

In DNA form, the CDR3 reads TGTGCCAGCAGTTTTAGGGCGGAGGTGGCCTACGAGCAGTACTTC. It encodes CASSFRAEVAYEQYF. This chain uses TRBV27 with TRBJ2-7; possibly TRBD2 for D (5 bases). CDR1 is MNHEY and CDR2 is SMNVEV in the germline V gene (reference sequence). The CDR3 covers 15 residues. V lost 3 bases, J lost 2 bases, and 14 bases lay in between.

The rearrangement links TRBV11-2 to TRBJ1-2, with D perhaps matching TRBD1 (6 bases). The length of the CDR3 is 16 residues. Germline loops: CDR1 SGHAT, CDR2 FQNNGV. The V gene lost 1 base and the J gene lost 1 base, with 13 bases spanning the gap. The CDR3 region is CASSLAQGRINYGYTF. CDR3 nucleotides: TGTGCCAGCAGCTTAGCTCAGGGGCGAATTAACTATGGCTACACCTTC.

This clone has a handful of counts. The rearrangement joins TRBV7-8 to TRBJ1-6; D remains unclear. From germline, CDR1 is SGHVS and CDR2 FQNEAQ. V dropped 2 bases and J dropped 8 bases, with 10 bases sitting between them. CDR3 size: 14 residues. The CDR3 DNA is TGTGCCAGCAGCTTACCCGGGGTTGATTCACCCCTCCACTTT. This codes for CASSLPGVDSPLHF.

The chain combines TRBV9 with TRBJ2-3; D uncertain. V lost 0 bases to trimming and J lost 1 base, with 9 bases between them. The CDR3 has 15 amino acids. Germline CDR1 SGDLS, CDR2 YYNGEE. Here the CDR3 reads CASSVVLVGTDTQYF. The CDR3 nucleotides read TGTGCCAGCAGCGTAGTTCTAGTGGGCACAGATACGCAGTATTTT.

The chain couples TRBV19 to TRBJ1-1; no reliable D call. The CDR3 length is 13 residues. Germline V gene sequence: CDR1 LNHDA, CDR2 SQIVND (reference sequence). V shed 3 bases and J shed 2 bases, with 7 bases lying between them. CDR3 DNA sequence: TGTGCCAGTAGTATTTCGGGTAACACTGAAGCTTTCTTT. It translates to CASSISGNTEAFF.